This T cell receptor beta chain was profiled in a study of blood T cells in healthy people across ages (dated by TCRdb to the mid-2010s). Turning to the overall study: In model experiments, template switching captured roughly one uniquely barcoded TCR beta cDNA molecule for every two T cells. Using the same blood draw, the study looked at two additional independent replicas of 1 million unique cDNA reads for two donors, one aged 18 to 30 and the other aged 80 or older. To avoid experimental bias, donors of different ages were randomly spread across the sequencing lanes. Four age groups were formed from the donors: young (average approximately 15 years), middle-aged (around 39), aged (under 70) and long-lived (about 80). The study measured age-related changes in TCR beta repertoire diversity using deep sequencing normalized with unique cDNA molecular identifiers.

Systemically healthy Caucasian individuals from Russia, some 40 in total and aged about 6 to 100 years, were included as donors. Each donor gave 8 to 10 milliliters of peripheral blood, collected into EDTA-treated Vacutainer tubes. Ficoll-Paque density-gradient centrifugation was used to isolate PBMCs, with at least 7 million per sample. Trizol reagent was used to extract total RNA from the PBMCs, yielding at least 5 micrograms per sample. The percentages of naive CD45RAhigh/CD27high T cells were determined by flow cytometry on a PBMC aliquot from every donor. General study outcomes and caveats: As age increased, observed TCR beta diversity per million T cells dropped in a roughly linear way, and a significant reduction was already evident by age 40. The percentage of naive T cells measured by flow cytometry correlated strongly with observed TCR beta diversity. Compared with the aged group, more naive CD4+ T cells, fewer expanded clones and increased TCR diversity were shown by the long-lived group, suggesting age selection. Conclusive comparison of naive and antigen-experienced compartments was prevented by the profiling of bulk unsorted PBMCs. Estimates of total diversity based on one million sequenced T cells were considered lower bounds and underestimates. Because the CMV infection status of the donors was unknown, age-related changes in expanded clonotypes may potentially have been confounded.

Libraries came from 5' RACE. These reads were obtained on an Illumina HiSeq 2500. A second PCR of about 7 to 12 cycles was performed with a sample-barcoded 5' primer and a J-beta primer mix. Each TCR beta cDNA molecule received a unique molecular identifier from a template-switch 5' adaptor carrying 12 random nucleotides. At least 2.5 million CDR3-containing paired-end reads were obtained from each sample. First-strand cDNA was synthesized from all RNA with the Mint cDNA synthesis kit, primed by a TRBC-specific oligonucleotide. All cDNA was treated with uracil-DNA glycosylase and then went through a first 18-cycle PCR with the universal primers M1SS and BC2_uni_R. Processing in the source paper ran as follows. For normalization, 1 million high-quality reads, each with a distinct molecular identifier, were randomly selected from each sample. Instead of being binned into consensus sequences, reads that shared molecular identifiers were thrown out. MiTCR, run with a Q25 quality threshold and the strictest error-elimination algorithm, handled CDR3 identification, clonotype clustering and error correction. A nonparametric unseen species model using Euler transformation provided a lower-bound estimate of total TCR beta diversity. Clones were called with MiXCR by TCRdb after fastp trimmed the public reads at Q25, and only in-frame beta chains were retained. Rows merge per CDR3 protein into single entries with the most common DNA and genes. Clone size and V and J calls follow TCRdb, not the original study. The sample table lists hundreds of thousands of distinct CDR3 sequences, 36% of them with a count of one. The top ten hold about an eighth of the sample.

A note on this clonotype: Its recognized antigen is unknown. Base qualities are missing; no much larger clone stands one base away.

Reading from cysteine to phenylalanine, the CDR3 counts 15 amino acids. CDR3 DNA is the only sequence kept; it has 45 bases, read in frame from the first base. CDR1 and CDR2, per the germline V gene, are SGHTA and FQGNSA. V lost 4 bases and J lost 9 bases, and the count of bases not matched to a germline gene is 14. The source material was blood. This TCR was recovered from a man between 18 and 29 years old in good health. The sequence is built from TRBV7-2 and TRBJ1-2; 7 bases in the junction line up with TRBD1. The sequence in DNA is TGTGCCAGCAGCTCGTTGGGGACAGCAGGGAAGAGCTACACCTTC. It codes for CASSSLGTAGKSYTF. Here the CDR3 is joined to the reference TRBV7-2 and TRBJ1-2 genes, and the full variable domain is: GAGVSQSPSNKVTEKGKDVELRCDPISGHTALYWYRQSLGQGLEFLIYFQGNSAPDKSGLPSDRFSAERTGGSVSTLTIQRTQQEDSAVYLCASSSLGTAGKSYTFGSGTRLTVV.